These T cell receptor beta chains were read from a single sample in a study of T-cell reconstitution after alpha-beta-depleted transplantation in children. TCRdb analysed the PCR reads with MiXCR anew, one entry per CDR3 protein. The data hold 490,000 or so distinct CDR3 sequences, with approximately 12% observed a single time. Sequenced here: PBMCs from the stem cell graft donor, sampled from the stem cell graft. These receptors originate from a human donor who donated a stem cell graft to a child with combined immunodeficiency. Each CDR3 is given with its conserved first and last residue.

CASSVGLAGGAGELFF | TRBV12-3/TRBV12-4
CASSLDGGRVPNEQFF | TRBV7-8
CAWAPAPGALSYSYSNQPQHF | TRBV30
CASSRLWSSGANVLTF | TRBV5-5
CASSLGQAGRDEQFF | TRBV7-2
CASRGPYYEQYF | TRBV5-1
CASSPATRRETQYF | TRBV6-2/TRBV6-3
CASKGNEQFF | TRBV12-3/TRBV12-4
CASSFGGGSSYNEQFF | TRBV12-3/TRBV12-4
CASSSSGFTYNEQFF | TRBV7-2
CASSQMVNSYEQYF | TRBV3-1
CSVERTGDSGNTIYF | TRBV29-1
CASSPLGPYEQYF | TRBV7-9
CASRPSGQGFGYTF | TRBV27
CASSLYRFDGYTF | TRBV5-1
CASTFPGLQETQYF | TRBV7-9
CSVEEGIEADTQYF | TRBV29-1
CASSLLPGVAYEQYF | TRBV9
CASSSLEELFF | TRBV12-3/TRBV12-4
CASSRLAGVVEQYF | TRBV6-2/TRBV6-3
CASSLPRLAGGKEQYF | TRBV7-8
CASSLGPGLGDFTDTQYF | TRBV7-8
CAISMGRDEQYF | TRBV10-3
CASSLSDPRGEKLFF | TRBV27
CATSRDVSDEAKLFF | TRBV15
CASSWESSYNEQFF | TRBV5-1